The T cell receptor (beta chain) described here comes from a study of T cells in Graves' hyperthyroidism and ophthalmopathy. The wider study: Once the initial diagnosis was made, peripheral blood was obtained before any treatment.

Notes on this clonotype: Antigen specificity is unknown.

Study-wide results and caveats: Researchers found most expanded thyroid clonotypes above 0.001 in blood as well.

With a duration under 2 months, the hyperthyroidism was newly diagnosed in patients aged 18 to 65. The CDR3 has 15 residues. Germline loops: CDR1 SEHNR, CDR2 FQNEAQ (reference sequence). The J segment lost 5 bases and the V segment lost 4 bases, leaving 7 bases of the junction unmatched. Amplified regions were TCR beta CDR3 sequences from RNA transcripts. With the HTBI primer set, the TCR CDR3 went through a first round of RT-PCR. TCRdb reprocessed the multiplex PCR reads via MiXCR and lists one record per CDR3 protein. Of 700,000 or so distinct CDR3 sequences in the sample, about a sixth were seen once.

This receptor was taken from a man between 18 and 29 years old with Graves' hyperthyroidism. The chain couples TRBV7-9 to TRBJ2-7; TRBD2 matches 11 bases. Sequencing was carried out using blood. The CDR3: CASSSVAGGPHEQYF. The CDR3 nucleotides read TGTGCCAGCAGCTCAGTAGCGGGAGGGCCCCACGAGCAGTACTTC.